This T cell receptor beta chain was captured by sequencing in a study of tumor and adjacent non-tumor tissue in lung cancer. Study in general: The patients, some ten men and roughly 5 women, were roughly 30 to 76 with stage I to III disease.

For this clonotype: Antigen: not known. Being one base from a much bigger clone, this may be a read error.

The study's findings and limits: Patients with more diverse tumor TCRs had worse survival. Top 100 clones took a larger repertoire share in normal lung.

The library came from three nested PCR rounds adapted from ARM-PCR protocols. TCRdb re-called the multiplex PCR reads with MiXCR, one entry per CDR3 protein. The sample has tens of thousands of distinct CDR3 sequences; approximately 71% are singletons. CDR3 length: 11 residues. CDR1 and CDR2 (germline): DFQATT, SNEGSKA (reference sequence). The V segment lost 7 bases and the J segment 7 bases; nucleotides outside the gene matches: 6. No cell sorting was done before RNA was extracted from the tissue. Distant lung tissue was collected more than 3 cm away from the tumor edge. Donors were chemotherapy-naive, newly diagnosed lung cancer surgical patients in China, August–late 2014.

The chain couples TRBV20-1 to TRBJ2-7; TRBD1 matches at 8 bases. The receptor was isolated from a woman aged 50 to 60 with non-small cell lung cancer. Sequencing was done on a sample of distant non-tumor lung tissue. The CDR3 DNA follows: TGCAGTGGGGACAGGTCGCAAGAGCAGTACTTC. Its protein product is CSGDRSQEQYF.